One sample yielded the 21 T cell receptor beta chains listed below, sequenced in a study of blood T cell repertoires in COVID-19 (dated by TCRdb to the early 2020s). The method behind the library was the immunoSEQ multiplex PCR assay. What TCRdb holds here is the immuneACCESS table cut down to in-frame rearrangements. Part of the clones is not present; checked against another copy, under half of the missing clones reflect an unresolved V gene, and the others are unexplained. Within this sample are 310,000 or so clones, with about 82% of them counted one time only. The ten most abundant clones make up around 1.5% of the sample. The sequenced sample consisted of peripheral blood. The receptors come from a woman in her fifties or sixties with acute or convalescent COVID-19.

The V gene is TRBV27, the J gene TRBJ2-7; 7 bases fit TRBD1. The length of the CDR3 is 13 residues. J lost 5 bases, V lost 2 bases, and 3 bases had no gene match. Germline values: CDR1 MNHEY, CDR2 SMNVEV (reference sequence). The CDR3 DNA follows: TGTGCCAGCAGTTTAACAGGGGTGGACGAGCAGTACTTC. Translating gives CASSLTGVDEQYF.

This clone was detected a few times. The chain recombines TRBV6-6 with TRBJ1-4; no reliable D call. Deletions cut 5 bases from V and 3 bases from J, with 13 bases between. The germline V gene encodes CDR1 MNHNY and CDR2 SVGAGI (reference sequence). The CDR3 is 15 amino acids. CDR3 DNA: TGTGCCAGCAGTCCGATGACGGGTGCTAATGAAAAACTGTTTTTT. Translation: CASSPMTGANEKLFF.

This chain links TRBV6-6 with TRBJ2-1, with TRBD2 identical over 14 bases. Losses at the gene ends were 6 bases for V and 7 bases for J; bases not matched to a gene: 5. The CDR3 has 15 residues. Looked up from germline, CDR1 is MNHNY and CDR2 is SVGAGI (reference sequence). The CDR3 region has the DNA TGTGCCAGCAGGCTCGGACTAGCGGGAGGTAATGAGCAGTTCTTC. It translates to CASRLGLAGGNEQFF.

Turning to this clone: Other DNA sequences in this specimen translate into the identical CDR3. The rearrangement uses TRBV30 and TRBJ2-5; 7 bases map to TRBD1. Germline V gives CDR1 GTSNPN, CDR2 SVGIG (reference sequence). The length of the CDR3 is 13 residues. The ends lost 3 bases at V and 2 bases at J; junction bases unmatched: 3. In nucleotides, the CDR3 is TGTGCCTGGAGCGGGACAGTTCAAGAGACCCAGTACTTC. This codes for CAWSGTVQETQYF.

The V call is TRBV7-9, the J call TRBJ2-5, with a tentative D call TRBD2 (7 bases). The CDR3 is 14 residues long. Trimming shortened V by 3 bases and J by 4 bases, and 12 bases separated the two germline ends. CDR1 and CDR2 from the germline V gene are SEHNR and FQNEAQ (reference sequence). DNA for the CDR3: TGTGCCAGCAGCTTGGGAGGGGGGAGAGAGACCCAGTACTTC. This codes for CASSLGGGRETQYF.

The chain links TRBV18 to TRBJ2-2; a possible D gene is TRBD2 (6 bases). This CDR3 spans 16 amino acids. The ends were cut back, 1 base at V and 1 base at J, with 10 bases in the middle. From germline, CDR1 is KGHSH and CDR2 LQKENI. CDR3 protein: CASSPLSGGNTGELFF. CDR3 nucleotides: TGTGCCAGCTCACCACTTAGCGGAGGGAACACCGGGGAGCTGTTTTTT.

This clone turned up a few times. The chain joins TRBV9 to TRBJ2-7; possible D gene TRBD2, 6 bases. Per the germline V gene, CDR1 is SGDLS and CDR2 is YYNGEE. V was clipped by 0 bases and J by 6 bases, with 16 bases between them. The CDR3 totals 15 residues. CDR3 coding DNA: TGTGCCAGCAGCGTAGCAGATCTAGCGTCGGGCGAGCAGTACTTC. Its protein product is CASSVADLASGEQYF.

The chain joins TRBV4-1 to TRBJ1-1; perhaps TRBD1 as D (6 bases). The CDR3 has 17 residues. Trimming took off 4 bases at V and 0 bases at J, with 18 bases between the two ends. Looked up from germline, CDR1 is MGHRA and CDR2 is YSYEKL. The CDR3 protein is CASSRKEGGGLNTEAFF. For the CDR3, the DNA is TGCGCCAGCAGCCGAAAAGAGGGCGGGGGCTTGAACACTGAAGCTTTCTTT.

This sequence joins TRBV28 and TRBJ1-1; 7 bases agree with TRBD1. V dropped 5 bases and J dropped 2; count of bases not matched to a gene: 11. The CDR3 runs 16 residues. From germline, CDR1 is MDHEN and CDR2 SYDVKM. This CDR3 is CASSTPRTGRNTEAFF. The DNA for the CDR3 is TGTGCCAGCAGTACTCCCCGGACAGGACGCAACACTGAAGCTTTCTTT.

The chain links TRBV7-3 to TRBJ2-1; a weak D match, TRBD2 (6 bases). In germline, CDR1 is SGHTA, CDR2 FQGTGA. V was pared by 2 bases and J by 0 bases, with 8 bases between. The CDR3 consists of 15 residues. The CDR3 spells CASSLRAGSYNEQFF. The CDR3 DNA reads TGTGCCAGCAGCTTACGAGCGGGCTCCTACAATGAGCAGTTCTTC.

V is TRBV9 and J is TRBJ2-1, with 8 bases aligning to TRBD1. CDR3 size: 13 residues. CDR1 and CDR2 from the germline V gene are SGDLS and YYNGEE. Trimming took 4 bases from V and 6 from J; bases not matched to a gene: 3. The CDR3 DNA sequence: TGTGCCAGCAGCCAGGGACAGGCCAATGAGCAGTTCTTC. Protein product: CASSQGQANEQFF.

The rearrangement uses TRBV11-2 and TRBJ2-1, with 8 bases fitting TRBD2. Trimming took 3 bases from V and 9 from J; bases not matched to a gene: 10. CDR1 and CDR2 (germline): SGHAT, FQNNGV. The CDR3 totals 15 residues. CDR3 coding DNA: TGTGCCAGCAGCTTTTTGGAGCGGGGGACCCGTGAGCAGTTCTTC. This translates into CASSFLERGTREQFF.

The rearrangement joins TRBV7-8 to TRBJ2-1, with 8 bases matching TRBD1. CDR1 and CDR2 (germline): SGHVS, FQNEAQ. V shed 5 bases and J 0 bases; nucleotides not matched to a gene: 6. The CDR3 has 16 amino acids. This CDR3 reads CASSQDRGVSYNEQFF. Here the CDR3 DNA reads TGTGCCAGCAGCCAAGACAGGGGAGTCTCCTACAATGAGCAGTTCTTC.

J is TRBJ2-7 and V is TRBV7-2; no definite D call. CDR1 and CDR2 from the germline V gene are SGHTA and FQGNSA. V was cut by 1 base and J by 0 bases, with 10 bases left in between. This CDR3 spans 15 amino acids. The CDR3 DNA is TGTGCCAGCAGCTTAGGGCTAGTTAGCTCCTACGAGCAGTACTTC. This translates into CASSLGLVSSYEQYF.

The chain joins TRBV7-8 to TRBJ1-6, with D hard to call. Deletions cut 0 bases from V and 9 bases from J, with 6 bases between. Per germline, CDR1 SGHVS and CDR2 FQNEAQ. CDR3 length: 13 residues. The CDR3 sequence is CASSLAFVSPLHF. DNA for the CDR3: TGTGCCAGCAGCTTAGCCTTTGTTTCACCCCTCCACTTT.

The chain couples TRBV5-1 to TRBJ2-5; 8 bases line up with TRBD1. This CDR3 comprises 14 residues. The germline V gene has CDR1 SGHRS and CDR2 YFSETQ. V gave up 5 bases and J gave up 4 bases; unmatched junction bases: 7. CDR3 sequence reads: CASRDRVTSETQYF. In nucleotides, the CDR3 is TGCGCCAGCAGGGACAGGGTGACATCAGAGACCCAGTACTTC.

The V gene is TRBV27, the J gene TRBJ1-6; a possible D gene is TRBD1 (6 bases). Trimming shortened V by 6 bases and J by 7 bases, and 16 bases separated the two germline ends. This CDR3 region has 15 residues. CDR1 is MNHEY and CDR2 is SMNVEV in the germline V gene (reference sequence). The CDR3 protein is CASRSRQAANSPLHF. The CDR3 region has the DNA TGTGCCAGCAGATCTAGACAGGCGGCCAATTCACCCCTCCACTTT.

V gene TRBV10-3 combines with J gene TRBJ1-2; 9 nucleotides align to TRBD1. Germline values: CDR1 ENHRY, CDR2 SYGVKD. The trim removed 4 bases at V and 2 bases at J, leaving 14 bases unmatched. This CDR3 spans 18 amino acids. CDR3 region: CAISGKGQGHHINYGYTF. The DNA of the CDR3 is TGTGCCATCAGTGGAAAGGGACAGGGCCATCATATCAACTATGGCTACACCTTC.

The table lists this clone with a count of one. The CDR3 nucleotides are TGTGCCAGCAGTTTAGGGCAGACAACCGGGGAGCTGTTTTTT. Residues: CASSLGQTTGELFF. The rearrangement joins TRBV28 to TRBJ2-2, with D hard to call. CDR3 length: 14 residues. Germline CDR1 is MDHEN and CDR2 is SYDVKM. V was cut by 2 bases and J by 5 bases, with 9 bases left in between.

The chain employs TRBV6-5 and TRBJ2-1; 7 positions match TRBD2. Germline CDR1 is MNHEY and CDR2 is SVGAGI. V lost 6 bases and J lost 8; bases outside the gene matches: 7. The CDR3 totals 13 residues. DNA of the CDR3: TGTGCCAGCAGCCCAGGACTAGGTCATGAGCAGTTCTTC. Amino acid sequence: CASSPGLGHEQFF.

The V gene is TRBV7-6, the J gene TRBJ2-4; TRBD1 matches 9 bases. Germline-derived CDR1 and CDR2 are SGHVS and FNYEAQ. J gave up 8 bases and V 5 bases, and 10 bases lay outside the gene matches. The length of the CDR3 is 15 residues. CDR3 DNA sequence: TGTGCCAGCAGCCTCGGACAGGGGATCGGGGACATTCAGTACTTC. Translation gives CASSLGQGIGDIQYF.